The clone carrying this T cell receptor beta chain was detected only a few times. Antigen unknown. This entry comes from a study of cytomegalovirus exposure and HLA in healthy donors. Study findings and constraints: Common viral pathogens (according to a later analysis) appeared linked to several of the most significant clusters.

The germline CDR1 and CDR2 sequences are SNHLY and FYNNEI. CDR3 length: 13 amino acids. V lost 11 bases, J lost 8 bases, and 11 bases stayed unmatched. The PCR ran on 60 Vbeta and 13 Jbeta primers. Generated by immunoSEQ multiplex PCR, the TCRdb table keeps only in-frame clones and is missing some. Among 150,000 to 200,000 clones listed, roughly 73% were seen once. The sequence derives from a man in his late teens or twenties in good health and CMV-seropositive. The chain links TRBV2 to TRBJ1-2; 10 bases are a match to TRBD1. Material for sequencing was PBMCs. Here the CDR3 reads CAANAGTGVGYTF. Written as DNA, the CDR3 is TGTGCCGCAAACGCTGGGACAGGGGTGGGCTACACCTTC.